The 22 T cell receptor beta chains given below trace back to one sample, sequenced in a study of blood T cell repertoires in COVID-19 (dated by TCRdb to the early 2020s). Preparation of the library involved the immunoSEQ multiplex PCR assay. Not all clones reach the TCRdb copy of this immuneACCESS table, which keeps in-frame sequences only. Checked studies attribute under half of the gap to unresolved V genes and leave the rest unexplained. In all, the sample holds 350,000 to 400,000 clones, and about 89% of those were seen once. The ten largest clones take up roughly 0.9% of the sample. The source material was PBMCs or T cells enriched from blood (not recorded which). All receptors derive from a woman in her forties who had been exposed to COVID-19.

CDR3: CASKPGQGSTEAFF. The CDR3 nucleotides read TGTGCCAGCAAACCGGGACAGGGAAGCACTGAAGCTTTCTTT. This sequence joins TRBV6-4 and TRBJ1-1, with 9 bases identical to TRBD1. The CDR3 spans 14 residues. V shed 7 bases and J 4 bases; nucleotides not matched to a gene: 7. Looked up from germline, CDR1 is MRHNA and CDR2 is SNTAGT.

This clone was counted a few times. The chain is built from TRBV6-5 and TRBJ1-1, with no clear D. The V and J ends lost 4 bases and 1 base respectively, with 16 bases between them. The CDR3 has 16 amino acids. Germline V gives CDR1 MNHEY, CDR2 SVGAGI. CDR3 protein: CASSSGTQRPNTEAFF. The DNA for the CDR3 is TGTGCCAGCAGTTCGGGAACACAGCGACCGAACACTGAAGCTTTCTTT.

This chain joins TRBV5-1 and TRBJ1-1; TRBD1 agrees at 11 bases. The CDR3 runs to 16 residues. Germline CDR1 is SGHRS and CDR2 is YFSETQ. V lost 4 bases to trimming and J lost 1 base; unmatched junction nucleotides: 6. The CDR3 coding sequence is TGCGCCAGCAGCGTCGGGACAGGGGGGCCGAACACTGAAGCTTTCTTT. Translation: CASSVGTGGPNTEAFF. Supplemented by reference TRBV5-1 and TRBJ1-1, the full variable domain reads KAGVTQTPRYLIKTRGQQVTLSCSPISGHRSVSWYQQTPGQGLQFLFEYFSETQRNKGNFPGRFSGRQFSNSRSEMNVSTLELGDSALYLCASSVGTGGPNTEAFFGQGTRLTVV.

The gene calls are TRBV6-1 and TRBJ2-7, with TRBD2 identical over 12 bases. V shed 4 bases and J 2 bases; nucleotides not matched to a gene: 9. Germline V CDR1 and CDR2: MNHNS, SASEGT. The CDR3 totals 17 residues. Written as DNA, the CDR3 is TGTGCCAGCAGTGGCAGGACTAGCGGGGTATCCACCTACGAGCAGTACTTC. It translates to CASSGRTSGVSTYEQYF.

V gene TRBV5-4 combines with J gene TRBJ1-1, with 10 bases matching TRBD1. The germline V gene has CDR1 SGHNT and CDR2 YYREEE (reference sequence). Germline trimming cut 4 bases from V and 7 bases from J; bases unmatched to any gene: 4. The CDR3 loop spans 13 amino acids. The CDR3 DNA follows: TGTGCCAGCAGCCCCCGGACAGGGGGTGAAGCTTTCTTT. As protein: CASSPRTGGEAFF.

This clone showed up many times. The chain carries TRBV11-3 and TRBJ1-1; D gene uncertain. This CDR3 spans 15 amino acids. The V gene's germline CDR1 is SGHNT and CDR2 YENEEA. V was pared by 0 bases and J by 0 bases, with 8 bases between. The CDR3 DNA follows: TGTGCCAGCAGCTTAGATGGCAGATTGAACACTGAAGCTTTCTTT. Amino acid sequence: CASSLDGRLNTEAFF.

This rearrangement joins TRBV10-3 to TRBJ1-5, with TRBD1 matching 7 bases. The CDR3 is 14 amino acids. Germline V gives CDR1 ENHRY, CDR2 SYGVKD. J was trimmed by 0 bases and V by 6 bases; bases with no gene match: 2. For the CDR3, the DNA is TGTGCCATCAGCCGGGACAGTAGCAATCAGCCCCAGCATTTT. This codes for CAISRDSSNQPQHF.

V is TRBV10-3 and J is TRBJ1-3; 8 bases fit TRBD1. V shed 4 bases, J shed 2 bases, and the junction held 7 bases outside the gene matches. This CDR3 region has 16 residues. Germline-derived CDR1 and CDR2 are ENHRY and SYGVKD. This CDR3 reads CAISGGQGAPGNTIYF. Here the CDR3 DNA reads TGTGCCATCAGTGGTGGTCAGGGGGCGCCTGGAAACACCATATATTTT.

The CDR3 loop reads CASSADRSSYNEQFF. CDR3 coding DNA: TGTGCCAGCAGCGCGGACAGGAGCTCCTACAATGAGCAGTTCTTC. V usage is TRBV7-8 and J usage is TRBJ2-1; 7 bases fit TRBD1. This CDR3 contains 15 residues. Germline loops: CDR1 SGHVS, CDR2 FQNEAQ. The junction had 4 bases not matched to a gene; V was cut back by 5 bases and J by 0 bases.

CDR3 region: CASSQRTGNSGNTIYF. In DNA form, the CDR3 reads TGTGCCAGCAGCCAGCGAACAGGAAACTCTGGAAACACCATATATTTT. This rearrangement joins TRBV3-1 (or the pseudogene TRBV3-2) to TRBJ1-3; the D gene is possibly TRBD1 (5 bases). V was trimmed by 3 bases and J by 0 bases, leaving 12 bases between them. From germline, CDR1 is LGHDT and CDR2 YNNKEL (reference sequence). CDR3 size: 16 residues.

V gene TRBV7-3 combines with J gene TRBJ1-2; TRBD1 agrees at 9 bases. The CDR3 covers 17 residues. The ends lost 0 bases at V and 6 bases at J; junction bases unmatched: 11. The V gene's germline CDR1 is SGHTA and CDR2 FQGTGA. CDR3 in amino acids: CASSLTGTGGEIDGYTF. In DNA form, the CDR3 reads TGTGCCAGCAGCTTAACTGGCACAGGGGGCGAGATAGATGGCTACACCTTC.

The gene calls are TRBV27 and TRBJ2-7; TRBD2 agrees at 11 bases. Germline V gene lookup returns CDR1 MNHEY and CDR2 SMNVEV (reference sequence). After removal of 6 bases from V and 2 bases from J, the junction contained 15 bases not matched to a gene. The CDR3 has 18 amino acids. The CDR3 loop reads CASRAESLLAGVPYEQYF. The CDR3 region has the DNA TGTGCCAGCAGGGCCGAGTCCTTACTAGCGGGAGTCCCCTACGAGCAGTACTTC.

The chain joins TRBV2 to TRBJ2-3; TRBD1 aligns across 8 bases. The ends lost 5 bases at V and 0 bases at J; junction bases unmatched: 1. Germline loops: CDR1 SNHLY, CDR2 FYNNEI. This CDR3 has 14 residues. This CDR3 reads CASSRDRSTDTQYF. DNA of the CDR3: TGTGCCAGCAGTAGGGACAGGAGCACAGATACGCAGTATTTT. The complete variable domain, with remaining parts taken from reference TRBV2 and TRBJ2-3, reads EPEVTQTPSHQVTQMGQEVILRCVPISNHLYFYWYRQILGQKVEFLVSFYNNEISEKSEIFDDQFSVERPDGSNFTLKIRSTKLEDSAMYFCASSRDRSTDTQYFGPGTRLTVL.

This rearrangement joins TRBV12-5 to TRBJ1-5; weak D call: TRBD1 (6 bases). Germline V lookup: CDR1 LGHNT, CDR2 FRNRAP. The CDR3 loop spans 17 amino acids. V was trimmed by 2 bases and J by 0 bases, leaving 14 bases between them. CDR3 protein: CASGLRILGASNQPQHF. CDR3 nucleotides: TGTGCTAGTGGTTTGAGGATCCTGGGGGCTAGCAATCAGCCCCAGCATTTT.

The V call is TRBV18, the J call TRBJ1-5; possibly TRBD1 for D (6 bases). The CDR3 has 22 residues. V was shortened by 3 bases and J by 0 bases, with 30 bases between the two germline ends. The V gene's germline CDR1 is KGHSH and CDR2 LQKENI. In nucleotides, the CDR3 is TGTGCCAGCTCACCGCAACCGCCCGGCGGGGGGCACAAAGATTATAGCAATCAGCCCCAGCATTTT. Its protein is CASSPQPPGGGHKDYSNQPQHF.

This chain links TRBV11-2 with TRBJ2-1; D gene uncertain. The germline V gene has CDR1 SGHAT and CDR2 FQNNGV. The ends were cut back, 3 bases at V and 3 bases at J, with 12 bases in the middle. The CDR3 is 15 amino acids. CDR3 DNA: TGTGCCAGCAGCTTGGTACTGGGCTTCTACAATGAGCAGTTCTTC. Protein: CASSLVLGFYNEQFF.

The chain combines TRBV11-3 with TRBJ2-5; 9 bases are shared with TRBD1. V lost 5 bases, J lost 5 bases, and 6 bases stayed unmatched. This CDR3 region has 14 residues. The germline CDR1 and CDR2 sequences are SGHNT and YENEEA. Here the CDR3 reads CASSRRTGEETQYF. The CDR3 nucleotides read TGTGCCAGCAGCCGGAGGACAGGGGAGGAGACCCAGTACTTC.

The chain couples TRBV24-1 to TRBJ1-2; 9 positions match TRBD1. Trimming removed 4 bases from V and 4 bases from J; junction bases left unmatched: 9. CDR1 and CDR2 (germline): KGHDR, SFDVKD. The CDR3 consists of 16 residues. In nucleotides, the CDR3 is TGTGCCACCAGTGACCAAAACAGGGGGCAGGGCTATGGCTACACCTTC. Protein: CATSDQNRGQGYGYTF.

The V and J genes are TRBV6-1 and TRBJ1-4, with D perhaps TRBD1 (5 bases). CDR1 is MNHNS and CDR2 is SASEGT in the germline V gene. V was clipped by 2 bases and J by 7 bases, with 11 bases between them. The CDR3 consists of 14 residues. The chain's CDR3 is CASSEQGTGEKLFF. Written as DNA, the CDR3 is TGTGCCAGCAGTGAACAGGGCACAGGTGAAAAACTGTTTTTT.

The chain carries TRBV5-6 and TRBJ2-1, with TRBD2 matching over 14 bases. The J segment lost 8 bases and the V segment lost 4 bases, leaving 5 bases of the junction unmatched. Germline CDR1 and CDR2: SGHDT and YYEEEE. This CDR3 is built from 15 residues. The CDR3 nucleotides are TGTGCCAGCAGCCGGACTAGCGGGGGGATATATGAGCAGTTCTTC. The encoded protein is CASSRTSGGIYEQFF. The full variable domain, in which reference TRBV5-6 and TRBJ2-1 provide the parts outside the CDR3, is DAGVTQSPTHLIKTRGQQVTLRCSPKSGHDTVSWYQQALGQGPQFIFQYYEEEERQRGNFPDRFSGHQFPNYSSELNVNALLLGDSALYLCASSRTSGGIYEQFFGPGTRLTVL.

The V and J genes are TRBV5-5 and TRBJ1-2, with D perhaps matching TRBD1 (5 bases). Per the germline V gene, CDR1 is SGHKS and CDR2 is YYEKEE (reference sequence). The CDR3 runs 15 residues. V lost 4 bases and J lost 0, with 13 bases in between. In DNA form, the CDR3 reads TGTGCCAGCAGCCTACCGACAGTAGCTAACTATGGCTACACCTTC. As protein: CASSLPTVANYGYTF.

This clone has just one count. This chain links TRBV10-2 with TRBJ1-5, with D possibly TRBD1 on 5 matching bases. V dropped 3 bases and J dropped 0 bases, with 9 bases sitting between them. There are 15 residues in the CDR3. CDR1 is WSHSY and CDR2 is SAAADI in the germline V gene. CDR3 protein: CASSDPGHSNQPQHF. Here the CDR3 DNA reads TGCGCCAGCAGTGATCCCGGACATAGCAATCAGCCCCAGCATTTT.